These T cell receptor beta chains were read from a single sample in a study of blood T cells in healthy people across ages. TCRdb independently ran MiXCR on the 5' RACE reads; one entry per CDR3 protein. The sample has 750,000 to 950,000 distinct CDR3 sequences; less than 70% are singletons. Material for sequencing was blood. The source of these receptors is a man of 80 years or more in good health. Both conserved end residues are part of each CDR3. A D gene is named only where the DNA matches it firmly. Size is stated for part of the rows, as once, few or many counts, or as a class when the clone is expanded.

NA,TRBV20-1,TRBD2,TRBJ2-3,CSAKRGGRAHADTQYF,TGCAGTGCTAAGAGAGGCGGGAGGGCCCATGCAGATACGCAGTATTTT
NA,TRBV2,NA,TRBJ2-2,CASSENTANTGELFF,TGTGCCAGCAGTGAAAACACCGCGAACACCGGGGAGCTGTTTTTT
NA,TRBV7-2,NA,TRBJ2-3,CASSRQAGSTDTQYF,TGTGCCAGCAGCCGCCAGGCGGGAAGCACAGATACGCAGTATTTT
few,TRBV18,TRBD2,TRBJ2-3,CASSPIGLAGGSTDTQYF,TGTGCCAGCTCACCGATAGGACTAGCGGGAGGGAGCACAGATACGCAGTATTTT
few,TRBV7-2,NA,TRBJ2-1,CASSLDPNSYNEQFF,TGTGCCAGCAGCTTAGATCCGAACTCCTACAATGAGCAGTTCTTC
NA,TRBV7-3,TRBD1,TRBJ2-1,CASSLISIGTEKDEQFF,TGTGCCAGCAGCTTAATTTCCATCGGGACAGAGAAAGATGAGCAGTTCTTC
NA,TRBV7-9,NA,TRBJ2-1,CASSDRQVLYNEQFF,TGTGCCAGCAGCGACAGACAGGTCCTATACAATGAGCAGTTCTTC
NA,TRBV12-3/TRBV12-4,NA,TRBJ2-1,CASSLGRARLQETQFF,TGTGCCAGCAGTTTAGGCAGGGCGCGCCTGCAAGAGACCCAGTTCTTC
NA,TRBV4-1,NA,TRBJ1-4,CASSPWGVVATNEKLFF,TGCGCCAGCAGCCCCTGGGGAGTCGTTGCAACTAATGAAAAACTGTTTTTT
NA,TRBV10-3,NA,TRBJ2-2,CAITATGATGELFF,TGTGCCATCACCGCGACGGGAGCCACCGGGGAGCTGTTTTTT
NA,TRBV9,NA,TRBJ2-7,CASSVAVHLDEDEQYF,TGTGCCAGCAGCGTAGCAGTACACCTGGATGAGGACGAGCAGTACTTC
NA,TRBV7-2,TRBD2,TRBJ2-1,CASSLGLAGPINEQFF,TGTGCCAGCAGCTTAGGACTAGCGGGACCCATCAATGAGCAGTTCTTC
NA,TRBV25-1,NA,TRBJ1-2,CASSPGVYGYTF,TGTGCCAGCAGCCCGGGGGTCTATGGCTACACCTTC
NA,TRBV20-1,NA,TRBJ2-1,CSAGEPGSYNELFF,TGCAGTGCTGGCGAGCCTGGCTCCTACAATGAGCTGTTCTTC
NA,TRBV6-1,NA,TRBJ2-7,CASSEVRGQAYEQYF,TGTGCCAGCAGTGAAGTGAGGGGTCAGGCCTACGAGCAGTACTTC
NA,TRBV6-5,TRBD2,TRBJ2-5,CASWGGGEQYF,TGTGCCAGTTGGGGGGGAGGAGAGCAGTACTTC
NA,TRBV10-3,NA,TRBJ1-2,CAISEQVPARAGYTF,TGTGCCATCAGTGAACAGGTCCCTGCCCGCGCTGGCTACACCTTC
once,TRBV12-5,TRBD1,TRBJ1-1,CARGGDREAFF,TGTGCTAGGGGTGGGGACAGGGAGGCTTTCTTT
NA,TRBV25-1,NA,TRBJ1-2,CASTEEPYGYTF,TGTGCCAGCACCGAAGAACCCTATGGCTACACCTTC
NA,TRBV7-2,NA,TRBJ2-5,CASSSGPGGETQYF,TGTGCCAGCAGCTCGGGCCCCGGGGGAGAGACCCAGTACTTC
NA,TRBV9,NA,TRBJ2-7,CASSVVAEPYEQYF,TGTGCCAGCAGCGTAGTGGCAGAGCCCTACGAGCAGTACTTC
NA,TRBV18,NA,TRBJ2-3,CASSPRRVTDTQYF,TGTGCCAGCTCACCACGGCGGGTCACAGATACGCAGTATTTT
NA,TRBV29-1,NA,TRBJ1-2,CSLGGDYGYTF,TGCAGCCTAGGGGGGGACTATGGCTACACCTTC
NA,TRBV25-1,TRBD1,TRBJ1-6,CASSEFAGGGSPLHF,TGTGCCAGCAGTGAATTCGCAGGGGGCGGGTCACCCCTCCACTTT
NA,TRBV12-3/TRBV12-4,TRBD1,TRBJ1-2,CASSSWTGEDYGYTF,TGTGCCAGCAGTTCTTGGACAGGGGAGGACTATGGCTACACCTTC
NA,TRBV20-1,TRBD1,TRBJ2-1,CSALTGGREQFF,TGCAGTGCTCTGACAGGGGGCAGAGAGCAGTTCTTC
NA,TRBV5-1,NA,TRBJ1-2,CASSIQGRGSGYTF,TGCGCCAGCAGCATTCAGGGCAGGGGATCTGGCTACACCTTC
NA,TRBV5-1,NA,TRBJ2-1,CASSLEGGGASYNEQFF,TGCGCCAGCAGCTTGGAAGGTGGGGGGGCCTCCTACAATGAGCAGTTCTTC
few,TRBV28,TRBD1,TRBJ2-5,CATIGQGWETQYF,TGTGCCACCATTGGACAGGGATGGGAGACCCAGTACTTC
few,TRBV10-2,TRBD2,TRBJ2-7,CASSDSGLAGGPGEQYF,TGCGCCAGCAGTGACTCCGGACTAGCGGGAGGGCCGGGCGAGCAGTACTTC
NA,TRBV7-2,NA,TRBJ1-2,CASSSRALPNYGHTF,TGCGCCAGCAGCTCCCGGGCTCTACCTAACTATGGCCACACCTTC
NA,TRBV7-2,TRBD1,TRBJ1-2,CASSSGGSARGYTF,TGTGCCAGCAGCTCAGGGGGCAGCGCCCGGGGCTACACCTTC
NA,TRBV7-8,TRBD2,TRBJ2-5,CASSLPRGLAEKYSGTQYF,TGTGCCAGCAGCTTACCCCGTGGACTAGCGGAAAAGTATTCGGGGACCCAGTACTTC
NA,TRBV20-1,NA,TRBJ2-1,CSARFVGREQFF,TGCAGTGCTAGATTCGTGGGGCGGGAGCAGTTCTTC
NA,TRBV4-2,TRBD1,TRBJ2-5,CASRYYLSLGQEETQYF,TGTGCCAGCAGGTATTACTTATCCCTTGGACAGGAAGAGACCCAGTACTTC
few,TRBV27,NA,TRBJ2-1,CASSLKTPQEGNEQFF,TGTGCCAGCAGTTTGAAGACTCCGCAGGAGGGGAATGAGCAGTTCTTC
NA,TRBV18,TRBD2,TRBJ2-7,CASSPRGDYEQYF,TGTGCCAGCTCCCCACGGGGGGACTACGAGCAGTACTTC
few,TRBV6-1,TRBD2,TRBJ2-5,CASSIWGLAVKTSETQYF,TGTGCCAGCAGCATATGGGGACTAGCGGTGAAGACAAGTGAGACCCAGTACTTC
NA,TRBV12-3/TRBV12-4,TRBD2,TRBJ2-5,CASSPRGGVGRETQYF,TGTGCCAGCAGTCCCCGGGGAGGGGTGGGTCGAGAGACCCAGTACTTC
NA,TRBV11-2,TRBD2,TRBJ2-7,CASRLAGGSSYEQYF,TGTGCCAGCAGACTAGCGGGAGGGAGCTCCTACGAGCAGTACTTC
NA,TRBV29-1,NA,TRBJ2-3,CSVGRGTDTQYF,TGCAGCGTTGGGAGGGGCACAGATACGCAGTATTTT
few,TRBV4-1,TRBD2,TRBJ2-5,CASSQVARGAQETQYF,TGCGCCAGCAGCCAGGTTGCGCGGGGGGCCCAAGAGACCCAGTACTTC
NA,TRBV10-3,NA,TRBJ2-2,CAISQTSEGTGELFF,TGTGCCATCAGTCAGACTAGTGAGGGGACCGGGGAGCTGTTTTTT
NA,TRBV11-3,NA,TRBJ2-1,CATQASGYNEQFF,TGTGCGACCCAGGCCAGCGGATACAATGAGCAGTTCTTC
NA,TRBV18,NA,TRBJ2-1,CASSRREGKYNEQFF,TGTGCCAGCTCACGCCGAGAGGGGAAGTACAATGAGCAGTTCTTC
few,TRBV10-3,NA,TRBJ1-2,CAISSGHFPNYGYTF,TGTGCCATCAGTTCGGGACATTTCCCAAACTATGGCTACACCTTC
few,TRBV2,NA,TRBJ2-3,CASQVGGYAYF,TGTGCCAGCCAGGTGGGCGGATACGCGTATTTT
NA,TRBV29-1,TRBD1,TRBJ1-1,CSAGTGYTEAFF,TGCAGCGCTGGGACAGGGTACACTGAAGCTTTCTTT
NA,TRBV7-2,NA,TRBJ2-7,CASTYGEYEQYF,TGTGCCAGCACTTATGGCGAGTACGAGCAGTACTTC
NA,TRBV3-1,NA,TRBJ2-2,CASSQVGELFF,TGTGCCAGCAGCCAAGTTGGGGAGCTGTTTTTT
few,TRBV9,TRBD2,TRBJ2-1,CASSVGAGGYNEQFF,TGTGCCAGCAGCGTAGGTGCGGGAGGTTACAATGAGCAGTTCTTC
few,TRBV6-7,TRBD2,TRBJ2-1,CASPQAGKTYNEQFF,TGTGCCAGCCCGCAAGCGGGAAAAACCTACAATGAGCAGTTCTTC
NA,TRBV20-1,NA,TRBJ1-2,CSASRYAGGESIHGYTF,TGCAGTGCTAGTCGTTACGCCGGGGGGGAGTCGATCCATGGCTACACCTTC
few,TRBV10-3,NA,TRBJ2-3,CAISVGDGDTQYF,TGTGCCATCAGTGTGGGGGACGGGGATACGCAGTATTTT